The 27 T cell receptor beta chains in this list originate from one sample, sequenced in a study of siplizumab effects on memory and regulatory T cells. Assay used: immunoSEQ multiplex PCR; TCRdb lists only in-frame clones, some missing. The table has about 110,000 clones, approximately 90% seen once. Sequenced material: Tregs sorted from blood. The receptors derive from a human donor in good health.

The chain employs TRBV20-1 and TRBJ1-2; D is undetermined. Trimming removed 6 bases from V and 8 bases from J, with 13 bases in between. The length of the CDR3 is 11 residues. The germline CDR1 and CDR2 sequences are DFQATT and SNEGSKA (reference sequence). The chain's CDR3 is CSARWGGGYTF. CDR3 coding DNA: TGCAGTGCCCGCTGGGGAGGCGGCTACACCTTC.

This rearrangement joins TRBV7-6 to TRBJ2-1, with TRBD1 matching 9 bases. Looked up from germline, CDR1 is SGHVS and CDR2 is FNYEAQ. After removal of 5 bases from V and 7 bases from J, the junction contained 12 bases not matched to a gene. The CDR3 covers 16 residues. Here the CDR3 reads CASSPTRDRDLNEQFF. The CDR3 region has the DNA TGTGCCAGCAGCCCGACACGGGACAGGGATTTAAATGAGCAGTTCTTC.

This sequence joins TRBV27 and TRBJ2-2; possibly TRBD2 for D (7 bases). The V gene lost 8 bases and the J gene lost 2 bases, with 15 bases spanning the gap. Germline-derived CDR1 and CDR2 are MNHEY and SMNVEV (reference sequence). This CDR3 spans 15 amino acids. CDR3 in DNA: TGTGCCAGCGCGGGGGCCGAGGTAAACACCGGGGAGCTGTTTTTT. It translates to CASAGAEVNTGELFF.

The rearrangement joins TRBV9 to TRBJ2-2; D call uncertain. Between the trimmed V and J ends, which lost 0 bases and 6 bases, there was a span of 9 bases. This CDR3 has 14 residues. From germline, CDR1 is SGDLS and CDR2 YYNGEE. CDR3 amino acids: CASSVVGQAGELFF. The CDR3, as DNA: TGTGCCAGCAGCGTAGTTGGCCAAGCCGGGGAGCTGTTTTTT.

This sequence joins TRBV23-1 and TRBJ2-1, with TRBD2 identical over 9 bases. TRBV23-1 is an ORF for which the function is uncertain. The V segment lost 2 bases and the J segment 8 bases; nucleotides outside the gene matches: 4. This CDR3 has 14 residues. In DNA, the CDR3 is TGCGCCAGCAGTCAACTAGCGGGGCGCTATGAGCAGTTCTTC. Amino acid sequence: CASSQLAGRYEQFF.

The chain combines TRBV7-6 with TRBJ1-6, with 8 bases identical to TRBD1. Per the germline V gene, CDR1 is SGHVS and CDR2 is FNYEAQ. The CDR3 extends over 14 amino acids. V was clipped by 6 bases and J by 7 bases; unmatched bases: 5. The CDR3 DNA reads TGTGCCAGCAGTCACGGACAGGGAAATTCACCCCTCCACTTT. It specifies CASSHGQGNSPLHF.

The chain couples TRBV7-2 to TRBJ1-1; TRBD1 aligns across 7 bases. From germline, CDR1 is SGHTA and CDR2 FQGNSA. V shed 5 bases, J shed 5 bases, and the junction held 8 bases outside the gene matches. CDR3 length: 14 amino acids. The CDR3 reads CASSHPGGRTEAFF. DNA for the CDR3: TGTGCCAGCAGCCACCCAGGGGGGAGGACTGAAGCTTTCTTT. The entire variable domain, with the rest obtained from reference TRBV7-2 and TRBJ1-1, is as follows: GAGVSQSPSNKVTEKGKDVELRCDPISGHTALYWYRQSLGQGLEFLIYFQGNSAPDKSGLPSDRFSAERTGGSVSTLTIQRTQQEDSAVYLCASSHPGGRTEAFFGQGTRLTVV.

The J gene is TRBJ2-1, the V gene TRBV11-2, with D perhaps being TRBD1 or TRBD2 (5 bases each). The CDR3 extends over 15 amino acids. Germline assignment: CDR1 SGHAT and CDR2 FQNNGV. The V end was cut by 1 base, the J end by 7 bases, with 14 bases between. The CDR3 loop is CASSLAGPSLNEQFF. The CDR3 DNA reads TGTGCCAGCAGCTTAGCGGGACCCAGTCTGAATGAGCAGTTCTTC. Drawing the rest from reference TRBV11-2 and TRBJ2-1, the complete variable domain is EAGVAQSPRYKIIEKRQSVAFWCNPISGHATLYWYQQILGQGPKLLIQFQNNGVVDDSQLPKDRFSAERLKGVDSTLKIQPAKLEDSAVYLCASSLAGPSLNEQFFGPGTRLTVL.

CDR3: CASSELTSGGLQETQYF. The CDR3 region has the DNA TGTGCCAGCAGTGAATTGACTAGCGGGGGGTTGCAAGAGACCCAGTACTTC. The chain has TRBV25-1 and TRBJ2-5; 13 nucleotides line up with TRBD2. The J segment lost 2 bases and the V segment lost 1 base, leaving 4 bases of the junction unmatched. Germline CDR1 and CDR2: MGHDK and SYGVNS. The CDR3 extends over 17 amino acids. Together with reference TRBV25-1 and TRBJ2-5, the CDR3 gives the full variable domain: EADIYQTPRYLVIGTGKKITLECSQTMGHDKMYWYQQDPGMELHLIHYSYGVNSTEKGDLSSESTVSRIRTEHFPLTLESARPSHTSQYLCASSELTSGGLQETQYFGPGTRLLVL.

V gene TRBV7-9 combines with J gene TRBJ2-5; 13 bases line up with TRBD2. This CDR3 is built from 16 residues. With 5 bases clipped from V and 2 bases from J, the junction kept 5 bases outside the gene matches. The germline CDR1 and CDR2 sequences are SEHNR and FQNEAQ (reference sequence). DNA of the CDR3: TGTGCCAGCAGCCTAACTAGCGGGAGGGGGCAAGAGACCCAGTACTTC. Protein: CASSLTSGRGQETQYF. Full variable domain (rest looked up from reference TRBV7-9 and TRBJ2-5): DTGVSQNPRHKITKRGQNVTFRCDPISEHNRLYWYRQTLGQGPEFLTYFQNEAQLEKSRLLSDRFSAERPKGSFSTLEIQRTEQGDSAMYLCASSLTSGRGQETQYFGPGTRLLVL.

The chain has TRBV10-3 and TRBJ2-7, with 7 bases that match TRBD1. The CDR3 is made up of 14 amino acids. The ends lost 10 bases at V and 2 bases at J; junction bases unmatched: 11. Germline V gene data show CDR1 as ENHRY and CDR2 as SYGVKD. The CDR3 coding sequence is TGTGCCACATCCGTCGGGCAGGGGGCCTACGAGCAGTACTTC. Its translation is CATSVGQGAYEQYF.

CDR3 DNA: TGTGCCATCAGTCCGGACAGGAACTATGGCTACACCTTC. Translated: CAISPDRNYGYTF. The chain is built from TRBV10-3 and TRBJ1-2; 7 bases map to TRBD1. Unmatched junction bases numbered 2, after V lost 5 bases and J lost 2 bases. Germline loops: CDR1 ENHRY, CDR2 SYGVKD. The CDR3 is 13 residues long.

This chain joins TRBV5-1 and TRBJ2-7, with D perhaps matching TRBD2 (6 bases). Per germline, CDR1 SGHRS and CDR2 YFSETQ. The CDR3 length is 14 residues. Trimming left V 0 bases short and J 1 base short, with 8 bases between. DNA for the CDR3: TGCGCCAGCAGCTTGGTCGGAGGGTCCTACGAGCAGTACTTC. Encoded protein: CASSLVGGSYEQYF.

This clone was observed a few times. The chain combines TRBV11-2 with TRBJ2-4; 7 nucleotides agree with TRBD1. V lost 3 bases to trimming and J lost 0 bases; unmatched junction nucleotides: 11. This CDR3 region has 18 residues. Germline values: CDR1 SGHAT, CDR2 FQNNGV. The CDR3 nucleotides read TGTGCCAGCAGCTTGCACCCAGGGGGTTATCTAGCCAAAAACATTCAGTACTTC. Translating gives CASSLHPGGYLAKNIQYF. The full variable domain, rest sourced from reference TRBV11-2 and TRBJ2-4, is EAGVAQSPRYKIIEKRQSVAFWCNPISGHATLYWYQQILGQGPKLLIQFQNNGVVDDSQLPKDRFSAERLKGVDSTLKIQPAKLEDSAVYLCASSLHPGGYLAKNIQYFGAGTRLSVL.

The rearrangement uses TRBV19 and TRBJ1-2; a weak D match, TRBD1 (5 bases). CDR1 is LNHDA, CDR2 SQIVND, per germline (reference sequence). This CDR3 region has 14 residues. V lost 5 bases and J 2 bases, leaving 12 bases between the germline ends. CDR3 nucleotide sequence: TGTGCCAGTAGTCCAAACGGGGCGAACTATGGCTACACCTTC. Translation gives CASSPNGANYGYTF. The full variable domain, in which reference TRBV19 and TRBJ1-2 provide the parts outside the CDR3, is DGGITQSPKYLFRKEGQNVTLSCEQNLNHDAMYWYRQDPGQGLRLIYYSQIVNDFQKGDIAEGYSVSREKKESFPLTVTSAQKNPTAFYLCASSPNGANYGYTFGSGTRLTVV.

The chain carries TRBV6-5 and TRBJ1-1, with D hard to call. The CDR3 runs 13 residues. The V end was cut by 9 bases, the J end by 0 bases, with 11 bases between. Germline loops: CDR1 MNHEY, CDR2 SVGAGI. The CDR3: CASLTSMNTEAFF. CDR3 sequence (DNA): TGTGCCAGTTTGACAAGTATGAACACTGAAGCTTTCTTT.

This clone was found a few times. V gene TRBV5-1 combines with J gene TRBJ1-1, with D possibly TRBD1 on 6 matching bases. The CDR3 has 13 amino acids. Germline V gene sequence: CDR1 SGHRS, CDR2 YFSETQ. V was clipped by 2 bases and J by 4 bases, with 9 bases between them. This CDR3 is CASSFNRVTEAFF. The CDR3, as DNA: TGCGCCAGCAGCTTTAACAGGGTCACTGAAGCTTTCTTT.

This clone was counted a single time. The rearrangement uses TRBV5-6 and TRBJ1-1; D not certain. Germline CDR1 is SGHDT and CDR2 is YYEEEE. The CDR3 runs to 15 residues. Trimming took off 0 bases at V and 3 bases at J, with 12 bases between the two ends. CDR3 loop: CASSLAVGYDTEAFF. For the CDR3, the DNA is TGTGCCAGCAGCTTGGCAGTAGGGTACGACACTGAAGCTTTCTTT.

This clone has just one count. The chain combines TRBV5-1 with TRBJ2-5, with D perhaps TRBD1 or TRBD2 (5 bases each). Germline V gives CDR1 SGHRS, CDR2 YFSETQ. The CDR3 is 14 residues long. Trimming pared 0 bases from V and 4 bases from J, leaving 10 bases between. The CDR3 nucleotides read TGCGCCAGCAGCTTGGGAAAGGGGAGAGAGACCCAGTACTTC. Amino acid sequence: CASSLGKGRETQYF. Full variable domain (remainder filled in from reference TRBV5-1 and TRBJ2-5): KAGVTQTPRYLIKTRGQQVTLSCSPISGHRSVSWYQQTPGQGLQFLFEYFSETQRNKGNFPGRFSGRQFSNSRSEMNVSTLELGDSALYLCASSLGKGRETQYFGPGTRLLVL.

This clone is a singleton in its sample. V gene TRBV29-1 combines with J gene TRBJ2-2; the D gene could be TRBD1 or TRBD2 (5 bases each). The germline V gene has CDR1 SQVTM and CDR2 ANQGSEA. Trimming removed 6 bases at V and 4 bases at J, with 21 bases between. This CDR3 has 16 amino acids. CDR3 sequence: CSVQPRQGAGTGELFF. The CDR3 DNA reads as TGCAGCGTCCAACCTCGCCAAGGGGCGGGCACCGGGGAGCTGTTTTTT.

V gene TRBV19 combines with J gene TRBJ1-5; D might be TRBD1 (6 bases). This CDR3 is 15 amino acids long. Trimming left V 3 bases short and J 1 base short, with 10 bases between. Germline V lookup: CDR1 LNHDA, CDR2 SQIVND (reference sequence). The CDR3 bases are TGTGCCAGTAGTATGGGGGGCCGGAGCAATCAGCCCCAGCATTTT. This codes for CASSMGGRSNQPQHF.

CDR3 in DNA: TGTGCCAGCAGCTTGTATGTGGCAGGGGCCTATGGCTACACCTTC. Protein product: CASSLYVAGAYGYTF. V is TRBV5-4 and J is TRBJ1-2; D is perhaps TRBD1 (6 bases). Germline V CDR1 and CDR2: SGHNT, YYREEE (reference sequence). The CDR3 spans 15 residues. V lost 1 base to trimming and J lost 4 bases, with 14 bases between them.

V and J are TRBV6-5 and TRBJ1-5, with 11 bases that match TRBD1. Trimming took 6 bases from V and 5 from J; bases not matched to a gene: 6. The CDR3 length is 15 residues. Germline V gene data show CDR1 as MNHEY and CDR2 as SVGAGI. CDR3 nucleotides: TGTGCCAGCAGCCGGGGACAGGGGGATTATCAGCCCCAGCATTTT. Encoded protein: CASSRGQGDYQPQHF.

This chain joins TRBV7-3 and TRBJ2-3, with 14 bases matching TRBD2. There are 17 residues in the CDR3. CDR1 SGHTA and CDR2 FQGTGA come from the germline V gene. The junction had 5 bases not matched to a gene; V was cut back by 5 bases and J by 1 base. The CDR3 region is CASSPGTSGSGTDTQYF. The CDR3, as DNA: TGTGCCAGCAGCCCCGGGACTAGCGGGAGTGGCACAGATACGCAGTATTTT.

The V and J genes are TRBV30 and TRBJ1-1, with D perhaps matching TRBD1 (6 bases). Germline lookup yields CDR1 GTSNPN and CDR2 SVGIG (reference sequence). V lost 5 bases to trimming and J lost 1 base, with 17 bases between them. The CDR3 runs 15 residues. The CDR3 nucleotides read TGTGCCTGGCACGTACTTGTCAGGGGGAACACTGAAGCTTTCTTT. Residues: CAWHVLVRGNTEAFF.

The chain joins TRBV11-2 to TRBJ2-7, with D perhaps matching TRBD1 or TRBD2 (6 bases each). CDR1 is SGHAT, CDR2 FQNNGV, per germline. Trimming cost V 0 bases and J 0 bases, with 24 bases left between them. This CDR3 has 20 amino acids. CDR3 DNA sequence: TGTGCCAGCAGCTTAGATATAAGGAGGGACATCTCCTTAACCTCCTACGAGCAGTACTTC. Amino acids: CASSLDIRRDISLTSYEQYF.

For the CDR3, the DNA is TGTGCCAGCAGCTTCGGCGGAGCCCGGGACACCTATGGCTACACCTTC. It codes for CASSFGGARDTYGYTF. The gene calls are TRBV7-9 and TRBJ1-2; D perhaps matches TRBD1 (6 bases). The germline V gene has CDR1 SEHNR and CDR2 FQNEAQ (reference sequence). This CDR3 comprises 16 residues. Trimming removed 3 bases at V and 4 bases at J, with 18 bases between. Looking up the rest from reference TRBV7-9 and TRBJ1-2 gives the full variable domain: DTGVSQNPRHKITKRGQNVTFRCDPISEHNRLYWYRQTLGQGPEFLTYFQNEAQLEKSRLLSDRFSAERPKGSFSTLEIQRTEQGDSAMYLCASSFGGARDTYGYTFGSGTRLTVV.